This T cell receptor beta chain is from a study of vaccination effects on CD4 cells after COVID-19. Study as a whole: Samples came 142 and 148 days after COVID-19 diagnosis, before vaccination.

The ViraFEST assay expanded antigen-specific CD4+ T cells with viral peptide pools before sequencing. Researchers isolated CD4+ T cells once 9 to 11 days of culture had elapsed. This individual tested PCR-positive for SARS-CoV-2 infection between March and December 2020. Peptides at around 9.9 ug/ml and IL-2 at 9 to 10 IU/ml were added to 1.5 million to 2 million PBMC per well. Sequencing used immunoSEQ multiplex PCR; TCRdb keeps in-frame clones, though not all of them. The repertoire holds tens of thousands of clones, with roughly three quarters as singletons. Turning to this clone: Its cognate antigen is unknown.

Germline V gene lookup returns CDR1 ENHRY and CDR2 SYGVKD. This CDR3 spans 22 amino acids. V lost 5 bases, J lost 1 base, and 18 bases stayed unmatched. This material consisted of CD4+ T cells from PBMCs cultured with HIV peptides, taken before COVID-19 vaccination. The sample's subset: HIV-1 Nef peptide pool negative control/reference culture. The origin of this receptor is a human donor who had a prior SARS-CoV-2 infection. The genes are TRBV10-3 and TRBJ2-2, with 14 bases lining up with TRBD2. The CDR3 region is CAISQGQGARTSGRRNTGELFF. CDR3 nucleotides: TGTGCCATCAGTCAGGGACAGGGGGCTCGGACTAGCGGGAGGCGGAACACCGGGGAGCTGTTTTTT.